This is a list of T cell receptor beta chains from one sample in a study of vaccination effects on CD4 cells after COVID-19. Repertoires were generated with immunoSEQ multiplex PCR, while TCRdb's copy carries only in-frame clones and drops some. The sample records 15,000 or so clones, 80% being singletons. No antigen is known for these receptors. Sequencing was performed on CD4+ T cells from PBMCs cultured with SARS-CoV-2 spike peptides, taken after COVID-19 vaccination. All receptors come from a human donor who had a prior SARS-CoV-2 infection. The CDR3 runs from the conserved cysteine through the conserved F or W. Fields, in order: J gene, V gene, D gene, clone size, CDR3 protein, CDR3 DNA. D genes are given only for firm matches. Some rows mark clone size as missing; the rest say once, few, many or name a class of expanded clone.

j_call: TRBJ2-7; v_call: TRBV30; d_call: -; clone_size: -; cdr3_aa: CAWSVFQRASEQYF; cdr3_nt: TGTGCCTGGAGTGTCTTTCAGCGGGCCAGCGAGCAGTACTTC
j_call: TRBJ2-7; v_call: TRBV6-5; d_call: -; clone_size: -; cdr3_aa: CASSYSKLALYEQYF; cdr3_nt: TGTGCCAGCAGTTACTCGAAGTTAGCCCTCTACGAGCAGTACTTC
j_call: TRBJ2-7; v_call: TRBV5-1; d_call: TRBD1; clone_size: -; cdr3_aa: CASSLTGEPYEQYF; cdr3_nt: TGCGCCAGCAGCTTGACAGGGGAACCCTACGAGCAGTACTTC
j_call: TRBJ2-3; v_call: TRBV10-3; d_call: -; clone_size: -; cdr3_aa: CAISGRGDTQYF; cdr3_nt: TGTGCCATCAGTGGCAGGGGAGATACGCAGTATTTT
j_call: TRBJ1-1; v_call: TRBV7-9; d_call: TRBD1; clone_size: few; cdr3_aa: CASSFPLAGGLGNTEAFF; cdr3_nt: TGTGCCAGCAGCTTCCCCCTGGCAGGGGGGTTGGGGAACACTGAAGCTTTCTTT
j_call: TRBJ1-5; v_call: TRBV6-5; d_call: -; clone_size: -; cdr3_aa: CASRQGPNQPQHF; cdr3_nt: TGTGCCAGCAGGCAGGGACCCAATCAGCCCCAGCATTTT
j_call: TRBJ2-7; v_call: TRBV19; d_call: TRBD1; clone_size: -; cdr3_aa: CASSIGTGEDEQYF; cdr3_nt: TGTGCCAGTAGTATCGGGACAGGGGAGGACGAGCAGTACTTC
j_call: TRBJ1-1; v_call: TRBV12-3/TRBV12-4; d_call: TRBD1; clone_size: -; cdr3_aa: CATLTGGRSEAFF; cdr3_nt: TGTGCCACCCTAACAGGGGGCCGGTCTGAAGCTTTCTTT
j_call: TRBJ2-7; v_call: TRBV27; d_call: TRBD1; clone_size: -; cdr3_aa: CAPRDRAYEQYF; cdr3_nt: TGTGCCCCTCGGGACAGGGCCTACGAGCAGTACTTC
j_call: TRBJ2-3; v_call: TRBV5-1; d_call: -; clone_size: -; cdr3_aa: CASSLEGRTDTQYF; cdr3_nt: TGCGCCAGCAGCTTGGAGGGCCGCACAGATACGCAGTATTTT
j_call: TRBJ1-4; v_call: TRBV19; d_call: TRBD1; clone_size: -; cdr3_aa: CATEKDRGGTNEKLFF; cdr3_nt: TGTGCCACTGAGAAGGACAGGGGGGGGACTAATGAAAAACTGTTTTTT
j_call: TRBJ1-5; v_call: TRBV2; d_call: TRBD1; clone_size: few; cdr3_aa: CASTARTGINQPQHF; cdr3_nt: TGTGCCAGCACTGCTCGGACAGGGATCAATCAGCCCCAGCATTTT
j_call: TRBJ2-4; v_call: TRBV25-1; d_call: -; clone_size: once; cdr3_aa: CATAWGGSNIQYF; cdr3_nt: TGTGCCACCGCGTGGGGGGGCTCCAACATTCAGTACTTC
j_call: TRBJ1-1; v_call: TRBV7-8; d_call: TRBD1; clone_size: -; cdr3_aa: CASSLTGFLTEAFF; cdr3_nt: TGTGCCAGCAGCTTGACAGGGTTTTTAACTGAAGCTTTCTTT
j_call: TRBJ2-1; v_call: TRBV7-3; d_call: -; clone_size: -; cdr3_aa: CASSLQGSSYNEQFF; cdr3_nt: TGTGCCAGCAGCTTGCAGGGTAGCTCCTACAATGAGCAGTTCTTC
j_call: TRBJ2-3; v_call: TRBV2; d_call: -; clone_size: -; cdr3_aa: CASSERRLASTDTQYF; cdr3_nt: TGTGCCAGCAGTGAACGGCGTCTAGCGAGCACAGATACGCAGTATTTT
j_call: TRBJ1-2; v_call: TRBV30; d_call: -; clone_size: -; cdr3_aa: CAWTPGPGHHYTF; cdr3_nt: TGTGCCTGGACGCCCGGACCGGGACATCATTACACCTTC
j_call: TRBJ1-4; v_call: TRBV6-6; d_call: TRBD1; clone_size: -; cdr3_aa: CASSAGQGAANEKLFF; cdr3_nt: TGTGCCAGCAGTGCGGGACAGGGTGCGGCTAATGAAAAACTGTTTTTT
j_call: TRBJ1-6; v_call: TRBV7-2; d_call: -; clone_size: once; cdr3_aa: CASSLYENSPLHF; cdr3_nt: TGTGCCAGCAGCTTATATGAAAATTCACCCCTCCACTTT
j_call: TRBJ2-5; v_call: TRBV11-2; d_call: -; clone_size: -; cdr3_aa: CASSPLGGSGLKKGTQYF; cdr3_nt: TGTGCCAGCAGCCCACTAGGGGGGTCGGGGCTTAAGAAAGGGACCCAGTACTTC
j_call: TRBJ2-2; v_call: TRBV5-1; d_call: TRBD1; clone_size: -; cdr3_aa: CASSIATGTGDTGELFF; cdr3_nt: TGCGCCAGCAGCATAGCCACCGGGACAGGGGACACCGGGGAGCTGTTTTTT
j_call: TRBJ2-7; v_call: TRBV7-9; d_call: -; clone_size: -; cdr3_aa: CASSLGVLGAEQYF; cdr3_nt: TGTGCCAGCAGCTTAGGTGTCTTGGGGGCCGAGCAGTACTTC
j_call: TRBJ1-3; v_call: TRBV19; d_call: TRBD1; clone_size: -; cdr3_aa: CASIDRGGNTIYF; cdr3_nt: TGTGCCAGTATCGACAGGGGTGGAAACACCATATATTTT
j_call: TRBJ2-7; v_call: TRBV24-1; d_call: -; clone_size: -; cdr3_aa: CATSDLRSCSPGYEQYF; cdr3_nt: TGTGCCACCAGTGATCTACGCTCATGTTCTCCGGGCTACGAGCAGTACTTC
j_call: TRBJ1-1; v_call: TRBV5-5; d_call: TRBD1; clone_size: -; cdr3_aa: CASSAGTGIFGTEAFF; cdr3_nt: TGTGCCAGCAGCGCCGGGACAGGGATTTTCGGCACTGAAGCTTTCTTT
j_call: TRBJ2-7; v_call: TRBV6-5; d_call: -; clone_size: few; cdr3_aa: CASSSNSGQYF; cdr3_nt: TGTGCCAGCAGCTCAAACTCAGGGCAGTACTTC
j_call: TRBJ2-7; v_call: TRBV3-1/TRBV3-2; d_call: -; clone_size: -; cdr3_aa: CASSTRTAPEEQYF; cdr3_nt: TGTGCCAGCAGCACTCGGACAGCCCCGGAAGAGCAGTACTTC
j_call: TRBJ1-1; v_call: TRBV9; d_call: -; clone_size: -; cdr3_aa: CASSVDGRGWKGTEAFF; cdr3_nt: TGTGCCAGCAGCGTAGATGGAAGGGGCTGGAAGGGCACTGAAGCTTTCTTT
j_call: TRBJ2-7; v_call: TRBV18; d_call: TRBD1; clone_size: once; cdr3_aa: CASCPGQGYEQYF; cdr3_nt: TGTGCCAGCTGTCCGGGACAGGGGTACGAGCAGTACTTC
j_call: TRBJ1-2; v_call: TRBV3-1/TRBV3-2; d_call: TRBD1; clone_size: -; cdr3_aa: CASSQGQGGVYGYTF; cdr3_nt: TGTGCCAGCAGCCAAGGACAGGGGGGGGTCTATGGCTACACCTTC
j_call: TRBJ2-7; v_call: TRBV4-2; d_call: TRBD2; clone_size: few; cdr3_aa: CASSQDRLAGDYEQYF; cdr3_nt: TGTGCCAGCAGCCAAGATCGACTAGCGGGGGATTACGAGCAGTACTTC
j_call: TRBJ2-2; v_call: TRBV5-1; d_call: -; clone_size: -; cdr3_aa: CASSLDYSGGGTGELFF; cdr3_nt: TGCGCCAGCAGCTTGGATTACTCCGGCGGTGGCACCGGGGAGCTGTTTTTT
j_call: TRBJ1-1; v_call: TRBV30; d_call: -; clone_size: few; cdr3_aa: CAWSNVYTEAFF; cdr3_nt: TGTGCCTGGAGTAACGTTTACACTGAAGCTTTCTTT
j_call: TRBJ1-1; v_call: TRBV30; d_call: -; clone_size: -; cdr3_aa: CAWSHRDRLRPEAFF; cdr3_nt: TGTGCCTGGAGCCACCGGGACCGGCTTCGGCCTGAAGCTTTCTTT
j_call: TRBJ1-5; v_call: TRBV3-1/TRBV3-2; d_call: -; clone_size: -; cdr3_aa: CASSRDRFSNQPQHF; cdr3_nt: TGTGCCAGCAGCCGAGACAGGTTTAGCAATCAGCCCCAGCATTTT
j_call: TRBJ1-5; v_call: TRBV18; d_call: -; clone_size: -; cdr3_aa: CASSPQGDRNQPQHF; cdr3_nt: TGTGCCAGCTCACCACAGGGCGACCGAAATCAGCCCCAGCATTTT
j_call: TRBJ1-5; v_call: TRBV19; d_call: -; clone_size: -; cdr3_aa: CASYNRASLGQPQHF; cdr3_nt: TGTGCCAGTTACAACCGGGCCTCCCTTGGGCAGCCCCAGCATTTT
j_call: TRBJ1-2; v_call: TRBV9; d_call: -; clone_size: -; cdr3_aa: CASSPGLRRGYTF; cdr3_nt: TGTGCCAGCAGCCCAGGACTGAGGCGGGGCTACACCTTC
j_call: TRBJ1-2; v_call: TRBV21-1; d_call: -; clone_size: -; cdr3_aa: CASSKKRTRDRVGYGYTF; cdr3_nt: TGTGCCAGCAGCAAAAAACGGACCCGGGACAGGGTTGGCTATGGCTACACCTTC
j_call: TRBJ2-6; v_call: TRBV2; d_call: -; clone_size: -; cdr3_aa: CASIGRFFPSGANVLTF; cdr3_nt: TGTGCCAGCATCGGCCGTTTTTTCCCCTCTGGGGCCAACGTCCTGACTTTC
j_call: TRBJ2-7; v_call: TRBV2; d_call: -; clone_size: -; cdr3_aa: CASTAPGLSGSSSYEQYF; cdr3_nt: TGTGCCAGCACCGCCCCGGGTTTGAGCGGGTCGAGCTCCTACGAGCAGTACTTC
j_call: TRBJ1-1; v_call: TRBV15; d_call: -; clone_size: -; cdr3_aa: CATSRDKGHTEAFF; cdr3_nt: TGTGCCACCAGCAGAGATAAGGGTCACACTGAAGCTTTCTTT
j_call: TRBJ1-2; v_call: TRBV5-4; d_call: -; clone_size: -; cdr3_aa: CASGNQRPNYGYTF; cdr3_nt: TGTGCCAGCGGCAACCAGAGGCCTAACTATGGCTACACCTTC
j_call: TRBJ2-3; v_call: TRBV4-3; d_call: -; clone_size: -; cdr3_aa: CASSLAYFTDTQYF; cdr3_nt: TGCGCCAGCAGCCTCGCCTACTTCACAGATACGCAGTATTTT
j_call: TRBJ1-3; v_call: TRBV5-4; d_call: -; clone_size: -; cdr3_aa: CASSLAQSGNTIYF; cdr3_nt: TGTGCCAGCAGCTTGGCCCAGTCTGGAAACACCATATATTTT
j_call: TRBJ2-7; v_call: TRBV6-5; d_call: TRBD2; clone_size: -; cdr3_aa: CASSYASGRNYEQYF; cdr3_nt: TGTGCCAGCAGTTACGCTAGCGGGAGGAACTACGAGCAGTACTTC
j_call: TRBJ2-6; v_call: TRBV2; d_call: -; clone_size: -; cdr3_aa: CASGGNVLTF; cdr3_nt: TGTGCCAGCGGGGGGAACGTCCTGACTTTC
j_call: TRBJ1-3; v_call: TRBV19; d_call: -; clone_size: -; cdr3_aa: CASSMGRRNTIYF; cdr3_nt: TGTGCCAGTAGTATGGGACGGCGAAACACCATATATTTT
j_call: TRBJ2-5; v_call: TRBV18; d_call: TRBD1; clone_size: -; cdr3_aa: CASSPVGDRGETQYF; cdr3_nt: TGTGCCAGCTCACCCGTAGGGGACAGGGGAGAGACCCAGTACTTC
j_call: TRBJ1-1; v_call: TRBV15; d_call: -; clone_size: -; cdr3_aa: CATSRGGSMNTEAFF; cdr3_nt: TGTGCCACCAGCAGAGGCGGATCCATGAACACTGAAGCTTTCTTT
j_call: TRBJ1-3; v_call: TRBV5-5; d_call: -; clone_size: -; cdr3_aa: CASSLARGFGNTIYF; cdr3_nt: TGTGCCAGCAGCTTGGCTCGAGGTTTTGGAAACACCATATATTTT
j_call: TRBJ2-2; v_call: TRBV7-3; d_call: -; clone_size: -; cdr3_aa: CASSRGPASGTGELFF; cdr3_nt: TGTGCCAGCAGCCGGGGACCTGCCTCGGGCACCGGGGAGCTGTTTTTT
j_call: TRBJ2-5; v_call: TRBV6-1; d_call: TRBD2; clone_size: -; cdr3_aa: CASSELGGGRETQYF; cdr3_nt: TGTGCCAGCAGTGAATTGGGCGGGGGGAGGGAGACCCAGTACTTC
j_call: TRBJ1-2; v_call: TRBV6-4; d_call: -; clone_size: -; cdr3_aa: CASSVLGTGVHYGYTF; cdr3_nt: TGTGCCAGCAGTGTACTTGGTACAGGAGTTCACTATGGCTACACCTTC
j_call: TRBJ2-3; v_call: TRBV7-2; d_call: -; clone_size: -; cdr3_aa: CASSLQRPDTQYF; cdr3_nt: TGTGCCAGCAGCTTGCAGCGTCCAGATACGCAGTATTTT
j_call: TRBJ1-1; v_call: TRBV28; d_call: -; clone_size: medium-sized; cdr3_aa: CASRLNGGRGTEAFF; cdr3_nt: TGTGCCAGCAGGCTTAACGGGGGCCGCGGGACTGAAGCTTTCTTT
j_call: TRBJ2-3; v_call: TRBV5-1; d_call: -; clone_size: -; cdr3_aa: CASSLASSFDTQYF; cdr3_nt: TGCGCCAGCAGCTTGGCCTCTAGCTTCGATACGCAGTATTTT